The clone carrying this TCR beta chain was detected only once. No antigen is known for it. These data are taken from a study of regulatory T cells in long-lasting Graves disease. Study-wide background: Positive TSH receptor antibodies alongside over 5 years of antithyroid drugs were what marked Graves' disease as persistent.

The study, taken as a whole, reports: Persistent Graves' patients showed less TCR diversity than newly diagnosed ones.

Building of the TCR beta libraries involved iRepertoire HTBI primers and Arm-PCR of CDR3 regions. MiXCR was run by TCRdb on the multiplex PCR reads, yielding one entry per CDR3 protein. The table lists 300,000 or so distinct CDR3 sequences, about 20% of them singletons. Germline V gives CDR1 MNHGY, CDR2 SVAAGI. V lost 3 bases, J lost 6 bases, and 14 bases stayed unmatched. The CDR3 has 17 residues. Time point: persistent/refractory GD, antithyroid drugs over 5 years with positive TRAb. PBMC-extracted RNA yielded the TCR library. Patient provenance is recorded as an endocrinology department in Xi'an, China.

The receptor was derived from a female donor with Graves disease. The V gene is TRBV6-9, the J gene TRBJ1-1; 9 nucleotides agree with TRBD1. This specimen was peripheral blood mononuclear cells (PBMCs), taken when the disease was refractory, from a patient treated with antithyroid drugs. DNA of the CDR3: TGTGCCAGCAGTTACTCTATGCCGGGACAGGGAATCGCTGAAGCTTTCTTT. Translated, it gives CASSYSMPGQGIAEAFF.